Sequencing of this T cell receptor (beta chain) was carried out in a study of T cells in Graves' hyperthyroidism and ophthalmopathy. Looking at the study overall: Staff took peripheral blood when the initial diagnosis was made, before any treatment began.

The CDR3 runs to 15 residues. V lost 0 bases and J 6 bases, leaving 15 bases between the germline ends. The V gene's germline CDR1 is SGHAT and CDR2 FQNNGV. The study, taken as a whole, reports: Within blood appeared most thyroid clonotypes that had expanded above 0.001.

Amplified regions were TCR beta CDR3 sequences from RNA transcripts. The TCR CDR3 first-round RT-PCR relied on the HTBI primer set. TCRdb re-analysed the multiplex PCR reads in MiXCR, keeping a single row per CDR3 protein. Here the sample spans some 360,000 distinct CDR3 sequences, 18% being singletons. In this sample, this clonotype turned up many times. The antigen is undetermined. This rearrangement joins TRBV11-2 to TRBJ2-7; maybe TRBD2 (6 bases). The sample comprised blood. This TCR derives from a woman in her thirties or forties with Graves' ophthalmopathy. CDR3 sequence reads: CASSLDRPSVGEQYF. The CDR3 region has the DNA TGTGCCAGCAGCTTAGATCGTCCTAGCGTCGGCGAGCAGTACTTC.